One sample yielded the 21 T cell receptor beta chains listed below, sequenced in a study of technical replicates of blood from a handful of donors. Repertoires were generated with immunoSEQ multiplex PCR, while TCRdb's copy carries only in-frame clones and drops some. Among about 50,000 clones listed, over 90% were seen once. The sequenced material came from PBMCs. These receptors all stem from a human donor in good health. Some clones in this sample may be carry-over from other donors' samples.

The chain combines TRBV6-5 with TRBJ1-6, with no clear D. The germline V gene encodes CDR1 MNHEY and CDR2 SVGAGI. The CDR3 has 15 amino acids. V was trimmed by 2 bases and J by 9 bases, leaving 14 bases between them. CDR3 sequence reads: CASSYGGGKGSPLHF. In nucleotides, the CDR3 is TGTGCCAGCAGTTACGGTGGAGGCAAAGGTTCACCCCTCCACTTT.

There are a few counts of this clone. CDR3 nucleotide sequence: TGTGCCAGCAGCCCAATGACCAGGGGCGAGCAGTACTTC. It specifies CASSPMTRGEQYF. V gene TRBV7-9 combines with J gene TRBJ2-7; tentative D call: TRBD1 (6 bases). This CDR3 region has 13 residues. The germline V gene encodes CDR1 SEHNR and CDR2 FQNEAQ (reference sequence). V gave up 5 bases and J gave up 6 bases, with 14 bases separating them.

The genes are TRBV4-1 and TRBJ2-3; D possibly corresponds to TRBD2 (5 bases). CDR1 and CDR2 (germline): MGHRA, YSYEKL. The CDR3 is 17 amino acids. The V end was cut by 5 bases, the J end by 4 bases, with 22 bases between. In DNA, the CDR3 is TGCGCCAGCAGCACACCTAGCCGGGAAGTAGGGCCAGATACGCAGTATTTT. It is translated as CASSTPSREVGPDTQYF.

This clone occurred a few times. The chain employs TRBV19 and TRBJ1-1; weak D call: TRBD1 (6 bases). The germline gives CDR1 LNHDA, CDR2 SQIVND (reference sequence). The CDR3 sequence is 13 residues long. The V gene lost 5 bases and the J gene lost 4 bases, with 11 bases spanning the gap. DNA of the CDR3: TGTGCCAGTAGTGTATCACAGGGCACTGAAGCTTTCTTT. Amino acid sequence: CASSVSQGTEAFF.

The chain's CDR3 is CAWSLGAGGTDTQYF. CDR3 bases: TGTGCCTGGAGCCTAGGGGCAGGAGGCACAGATACGCAGTATTTT. The gene calls are TRBV30 and TRBJ2-3; D is possibly TRBD1 (5 bases). In germline, CDR1 is GTSNPN, CDR2 SVGIG (reference sequence). The CDR3 is 15 residues long. The V and J ends lost 3 bases and 1 base respectively, with 14 bases between them.

The chain carries TRBV29-1 and TRBJ2-7; TRBD2 aligns across 7 bases. With V trimmed by 1 base and J by 5 bases, 17 bases remained unmatched. The CDR3 has 17 residues. Germline CDR1 and CDR2: SQVTM and ANQGSEA. For the CDR3, the DNA is TGCAGCGTTGAAGGTGTGGATCGCGGGGGAGGGTCCCACGAGCAGTACTTC. This translates into CSVEGVDRGGGSHEQYF.

The CDR3 region is CASTEAFF. Written as DNA, the CDR3 is TGTGCCAGCACGGAAGCTTTCTTT. V and J are TRBV2 and TRBJ1-1; no reliable D call. The V end lost 7 bases, the J end lost 8 bases, and 2 bases lay between the germline ends. The CDR3 loop spans 8 amino acids. Germline assignment: CDR1 SNHLY and CDR2 FYNNEI.

On this clone: This sample also contains other DNA sequences that code for the same CDR3. V and J are TRBV19 and TRBJ2-7, with D maybe TRBD2 (6 bases). Trimming stripped 3 bases from V and 0 bases from J, with 9 bases between. The CDR3 spans 14 residues. In germline, CDR1 is LNHDA, CDR2 SQIVND (reference sequence). The CDR3 nucleotides read TGTGCCAGTAGTATTGGCGGGACCTCCTACGAGCAGTACTTC. It is translated as CASSIGGTSYEQYF.

This clone was counted between two and nine times. The chain combines TRBV7-9 with TRBJ2-7; TRBD1 matches at 10 bases. V was pared by 4 bases and J by 5 bases, with 14 bases of the junction left unmatched. The germline V gene has CDR1 SEHNR and CDR2 FQNEAQ (reference sequence). The CDR3 is made up of 17 amino acids. CDR3 protein: CASSSPLLDRGRHEQYF. The CDR3 region has the DNA TGTGCCAGCAGCTCCCCACTACTCGACAGGGGGCGTCACGAGCAGTACTTC.

This sequence joins TRBV10-3 and TRBJ1-2, with 8 bases aligning to TRBD1. The CDR3 is 14 residues long. The V gene end was trimmed by 10 bases and the J gene end by 2 bases; junction bases not matched to a gene: 9. Germline V gene sequence: CDR1 ENHRY, CDR2 SYGVKD. DNA of the CDR3: TGTGCCACCTGGACAGGGAAAACGAACTATGGCTACACCTTC. It yields the protein CATWTGKTNYGYTF.

This sequence joins TRBV27 and TRBJ1-1; 7 bases map to TRBD1. V was pared by 1 base and J by 1 base, with 3 bases of the junction left unmatched. There are 15 residues in the CDR3. Germline V gene data show CDR1 as MNHEY and CDR2 as SMNVEV (reference sequence). CDR3 protein: CASSLFDRANTEAFF. The CDR3, as DNA: TGTGCCAGCAGTTTATTCGACAGGGCGAACACTGAAGCTTTCTTT.

V is TRBV4-1 and J is TRBJ1-1, with a possible D match to TRBD1 (5 bases). V lost 4 bases and J lost 5, with 14 bases in between. This CDR3 is 14 amino acids long. Looked up from germline, CDR1 is MGHRA and CDR2 is YSYEKL. The CDR3 nucleotides read TGCGCCAGCAGCCCGACCGGCAGGGATACTGAAGCTTTCTTT. Translation gives CASSPTGRDTEAFF.

The CDR3 coding sequence is TGCAGCGTCGCCTTGGGCTCCGGAGGAGAGACCCAGTACTTC. Translating it yields CSVALGSGGETQYF. The chain recombines TRBV29-1 with TRBJ2-5; D possibly corresponds to TRBD2 (5 bases). CDR3 length: 14 amino acids. CDR1 and CDR2 from the germline V gene are SQVTM and ANQGSEA. V lost 6 bases and J 4 bases, leaving 18 bases between the germline ends.

This rearrangement joins TRBV7-8 to TRBJ2-1; D gene uncertain. The V gene's germline CDR1 is SGHVS and CDR2 FQNEAQ. The CDR3 loop spans 12 amino acids. The V gene lost 4 bases and the J gene lost 10 bases, with 11 bases spanning the gap. As DNA, the CDR3 is TGTGCCAGCAGCTCGGTGCTTCGGGAGCAGTTCTTC. Translated: CASSSVLREQFF.

The chain links TRBV6-5 to TRBJ1-2; 10 bases agree with TRBD1. CDR3 length: 13 amino acids. From germline, CDR1 is MNHEY and CDR2 SVGAGI. The ends lost 6 bases at V and 6 bases at J; junction bases unmatched: 4. The CDR3 DNA follows: TGTGCCAGCAGCCTGGACAGGGGGGATGGCTACACCTTC. Translating gives CASSLDRGDGYTF.

The chain is built from TRBV27 and TRBJ1-4; TRBD1 matches 7 bases. The germline V gene has CDR1 MNHEY and CDR2 SMNVEV (reference sequence). The trim removed 2 bases at V and 5 bases at J, leaving 2 bases unmatched. The CDR3 contains 14 residues. This chain's CDR3 is CASSLGTVNEKLFF. CDR3 in DNA: TGTGCCAGCAGTTTAGGGACAGTAAATGAAAAACTGTTTTTT.

The V and J genes are TRBV21-1 and TRBJ2-7; the listed D gene, TRBD1, was not tested against the DNA. TRBV21-1 has pseudogene status. The CDR3 is made up of 17 amino acids. CDR3 nucleotide sequence: TGTGCCAGCAGCAAGCGCCTGGATGACAGGGCAGCCTACGAGCAGTACTTC. This gives the protein CASSKRLDDRAAYEQYF.

The chain recombines TRBV7-2 with TRBJ1-2; tentative D call: TRBD1 (5 bases). Trimming stripped 5 bases from V and 7 bases from J, with 17 bases between. Germline V lookup: CDR1 SGHTA, CDR2 FQGNSA. CDR3 length equals 14 residues. Here the CDR3 DNA reads TGTGCCAGCAGCCCCCCCGGGGGTGGAAGTGGCTACACCTTC. It encodes CASSPPGGGSGYTF.

This chain links TRBV6-5 with TRBJ2-7; 7 nucleotides line up with TRBD2. CDR1 and CDR2 from the germline V gene are MNHEY and SVGAGI. V lost 4 bases to trimming and J lost 2 bases; unmatched junction nucleotides: 11. The CDR3 spans 16 residues. This CDR3 reads CASSSETTSRTYEQYF. The CDR3 region has the DNA TGTGCCAGCAGTTCAGAAACGACTAGCAGGACCTACGAGCAGTACTTC.

CDR3 nucleotide sequence: TGCAGTGCTAGACACAGAGAGACCCAGTACTTC. It specifies CSARHRETQYF. The chain carries TRBV20-1 and TRBJ2-5; no definite D call. Germline V lookup: CDR1 DFQATT, CDR2 SNEGSKA (reference sequence). The CDR3 has 11 amino acids. V dropped 2 bases and J dropped 4 bases, with 5 bases sitting between them.

In DNA form, the CDR3 reads TGCGCCAGCAGCCAAGGTCCCCTTGAGACCCAGTACTTC. Its translation is CASSQGPLETQYF. The V call is TRBV4-3, the J call TRBJ2-5; D unclear. From germline, CDR1 is LGHNA and CDR2 YSLEER. The length of the CDR3 is 13 residues. Trimming took off 1 base at V and 5 bases at J, with 8 bases between the two ends.